This TCR beta chain came from a study of blood T cell repertoires in COVID-19. About the study: Material from acute and convalescent COVID-19 was sourced from the United States, Italy and Spain. T cells, B-cell-depleted T cells, or PBMCs supplied cDNA or gDNA.

Per the original methods: Amplification of reference gene primers was used by the study to estimate nucleated cell counts. Assay used: immunoSEQ multiplex PCR; TCRdb lists only in-frame clones, some missing. Clone size and the V and J calls come from that table; the DNA yielded D and trimming. The sample includes 50,000 or so clones, approximately 87% of them seen just once. CDR3 size: 14 residues. Trimming shortened V by 1 base and J by 6 bases, and 13 bases separated the two germline ends. Germline loops: CDR1 MGHRA, CDR2 YSYEKL. Sequenced material: peripheral blood. This receptor was taken from a man aged 35 to 55 with active COVID-19. The chain recombines TRBV4-1 with TRBJ2-7; possibly TRBD2 for D (6 bases). DNA of the CDR3: TGCGCCAGCAGCCAAGCCCCCCCGGGACTCGAGCAGTACTTC. It translates to CASSQAPPGLEQYF.